A selection of T cell receptor beta chains follows, all from one sample in a study of cytomegalovirus exposure and HLA in healthy donors. TCRdb's table, derived via immunoSEQ multiplex PCR, lists solely in-frame clones and lacks some. This table has under 250,000 clones, roughly 84% appearing once. The sample consisted of PBMCs. The receptors were gathered from a man younger than 35 in good health and CMV-seropositive. Both conserved end residues are part of each CDR3. The order of the fields is CDR3 DNA, CDR3 protein, V gene, clone size, D gene, J gene. The D gene is left open where the match is weak. Size is stated for part of the rows, as once, few or many counts, or as a class when the clone is expanded.

CDR3nt: TGTGCCAGCAGCAGGGGGGGGACAGGGGAAGGCTACACCTTC
CDR3aa: CASSRGGTGEGYTF
v_gene: TRBV7-2
abundance: few
d_gene: TRBD1
j_gene: TRBJ1-2

CDR3nt: TGTGCCAGCAGTTACTCAGGGACAGGAAAGAGGGAGACCCAGTACTTC
CDR3aa: CASSYSGTGKRETQYF
v_gene: TRBV6-5
abundance: NA
d_gene: TRBD1
j_gene: TRBJ2-5

CDR3nt: TGTGCCAGCAGTAAAGGGACAGGGAGGAACACTGAAGCTTTCTTT
CDR3aa: CASSKGTGRNTEAFF
v_gene: TRBV6-5
abundance: NA
d_gene: TRBD1
j_gene: TRBJ1-1

CDR3nt: TGTGCCAGCAGTGAACCTATAGGGGGGTACCTCTATGGCTACACCTTC
CDR3aa: CASSEPIGGYLYGYTF
v_gene: TRBV6-1
abundance: NA
d_gene: NA
j_gene: TRBJ1-2

CDR3nt: TGTGCCAGCAGCTCAATTAATGAAAAACTGTTTTTT
CDR3aa: CASSSINEKLFF
v_gene: TRBV5-6
abundance: NA
d_gene: NA
j_gene: TRBJ1-4

CDR3nt: TGCAGCGTTGGTGGAGTGCTAGCGGATCTCTACTCCTACAATGAGCAGTTCTTC
CDR3aa: CSVGGVLADLYSYNEQFF
v_gene: TRBV29-1
abundance: once
d_gene: TRBD2
j_gene: TRBJ2-1

CDR3nt: TGTGCCAGCAGTGAATTGGAACAGGCAAACAATGAGCAGTTCTTC
CDR3aa: CASSELEQANNEQFF
v_gene: TRBV25-1
abundance: NA
d_gene: NA
j_gene: TRBJ2-1

CDR3nt: TGTGCCATATCACAGAGAGACTACGAGCAGTACTTC
CDR3aa: CAISQRDYEQYF
v_gene: TRBV2
abundance: NA
d_gene: NA
j_gene: TRBJ2-7

CDR3nt: TGTGCCAGCAGCTTAAGAGGTTCGGACGTAGCTAACTATGGCTACACCTTC
CDR3aa: CASSLRGSDVANYGYTF
v_gene: TRBV7-2
abundance: once
d_gene: NA
j_gene: TRBJ1-2

CDR3nt: TGCGCCAGCAGCCCGGACCCGGGCCGCTCTGGAAACACCATATATTTT
CDR3aa: CASSPDPGRSGNTIYF
v_gene: TRBV5-1
abundance: once
d_gene: NA
j_gene: TRBJ1-3

CDR3nt: TGCGCCAGCAGCCCCGGGAGGATCACTGAAGCTTTCTTT
CDR3aa: CASSPGRITEAFF
v_gene: TRBV4-3
abundance: NA
d_gene: NA
j_gene: TRBJ1-1

CDR3nt: TGTGCCAGCAGCTTAGGCGGGTACTATGGCTACACCTTC
CDR3aa: CASSLGGYYGYTF
v_gene: TRBV7-2
abundance: once
d_gene: NA
j_gene: TRBJ1-2

CDR3nt: TGTGCCAGCAGTTTAAGGCCGACATCAGCGGCTGGGGCCAACGTCCTGACTTTC
CDR3aa: CASSLRPTSAAGANVLTF
v_gene: TRBV27
abundance: NA
d_gene: NA
j_gene: TRBJ2-6

CDR3nt: TGCGCCAGCAGCCGGGGGGAGAGAACTGAAGCTTTCTTT
CDR3aa: CASSRGERTEAFF
v_gene: TRBV4-1
abundance: NA
d_gene: NA
j_gene: TRBJ1-1

CDR3nt: TGCGCCAGCAGACGTTGGGCGGGAAGAAAAGACGAAAAACTGTTTTTT
CDR3aa: CASRRWAGRKDEKLFF
v_gene: TRBV5-1
abundance: few
d_gene: NA
j_gene: TRBJ1-4

CDR3nt: TGTGCCAGCAGTCCGGGGGGGAGGGCCCAGCATTTT
CDR3aa: CASSPGGRAQHF
v_gene: TRBV27
abundance: NA
d_gene: NA
j_gene: TRBJ1-5